The present TCR beta chain was sequenced within a study of T cells in Graves' hyperthyroidism and ophthalmopathy. Criteria for exclusion of patients were uncontrolled infection, other autoimmune disease, pregnancy or lactation. As to this clonotype: Its antigen is still unknown.

The investigators amplified TCR beta CDR3 regions from RNA transcripts. The TCR CDR3 first-round RT-PCR relied on the HTBI primer set. TCRdb processed the multiplex PCR reads anew with MiXCR; each CDR3 protein has one entry. The sample includes 200,000 to 250,000 distinct CDR3 sequences, 16% of them seen just once. Study-level points and caveats: Before onset, ophthalmopathy was predicted by the model a median around 6 months earlier.

CDR3 length: 14 amino acids. Germline V gene data show CDR1 as MGHDK and CDR2 as SYGVNS. Trimming stripped 1 base from V and 2 bases from J, with 8 bases between. The chain combines TRBV25-1 with TRBJ2-5; D unclear. This clonotype originated in a woman between 18 and 30 years old with Graves' ophthalmopathy. Input material: blood. The chain's CDR3 is CASSEWAVQETQYF. The CDR3 bases are TGTGCCAGCAGTGAATGGGCAGTACAAGAGACCCAGTACTTC. The full variable domain, rest sourced from reference TRBV25-1 and TRBJ2-5, is EADIYQTPRYLVIGTGKKITLECSQTMGHDKMYWYQQDPGMELHLIHYSYGVNSTEKGDLSSESTVSRIRTEHFPLTLESARPSHTSQYLCASSEWAVQETQYFGPGTRLLVL.